The entry that follows covers one T cell receptor (beta chain) sequence. Antigen specificity is unknown. Trimming pared 1 base from V and 7 bases from J, leaving 8 bases between. Germline V gene sequence: CDR1 SGHAT, CDR2 FQNNGV. The CDR3 has 13 residues. This record comes from a study of cytomegalovirus exposure and HLA in healthy donors. Study background: In an earlier analysis, 95 million to 140 million unique TCR beta sequences were found from some 200 million T cells. Study-level points and caveats: Later analysis indicated greater clonal expansion among HLA-associated TCR beta chains than among equally common other chains.

PCR involved 60 Vbeta and 13 Jbeta primers. Per the authors' pipeline: There were some 87 million unique TCR beta chains by a later count, and approximately 10 million of them were shared. Sequencing used immunoSEQ multiplex PCR; TCRdb keeps in-frame clones, though not all of them. For V, J and clone size, that table is used; D and trimming come from the DNA. The sample consists of about 52,000 clones, 72% of them appearing once. The sequenced sample was PBMCs. The genes are TRBV11-2 and TRBJ2-1; perhaps TRBD2 as D (6 bases). The sequence came from a woman in her forties or fifties in good health and CMV-seronegative. As DNA, the CDR3 is TGTGCCAGCAGCTTAGGACTAGTGAATGAGCAGTTCTTC. Amino acids: CASSLGLVNEQFF.